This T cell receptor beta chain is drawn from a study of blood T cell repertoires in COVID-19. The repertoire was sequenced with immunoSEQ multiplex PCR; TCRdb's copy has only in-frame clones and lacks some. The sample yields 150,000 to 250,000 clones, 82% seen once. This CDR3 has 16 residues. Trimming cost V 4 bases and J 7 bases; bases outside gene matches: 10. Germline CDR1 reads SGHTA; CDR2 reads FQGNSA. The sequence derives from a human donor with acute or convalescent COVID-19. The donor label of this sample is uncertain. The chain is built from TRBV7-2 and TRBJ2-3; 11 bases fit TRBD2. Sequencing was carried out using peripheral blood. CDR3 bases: TGTGCCAGCAGCTCCTTAGCGGGAGGGCCTTGGAATACGCAGTATTTT. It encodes CASSSLAGGPWNTQYF.